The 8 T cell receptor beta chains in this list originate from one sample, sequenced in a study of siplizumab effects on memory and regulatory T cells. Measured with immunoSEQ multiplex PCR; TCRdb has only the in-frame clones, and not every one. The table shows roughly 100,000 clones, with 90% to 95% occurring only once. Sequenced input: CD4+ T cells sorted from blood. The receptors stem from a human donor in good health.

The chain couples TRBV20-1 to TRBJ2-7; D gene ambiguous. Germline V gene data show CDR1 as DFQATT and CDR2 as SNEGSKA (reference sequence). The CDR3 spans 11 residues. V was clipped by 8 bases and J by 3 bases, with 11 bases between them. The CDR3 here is CSLNVDYEQYF. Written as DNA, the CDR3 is TGCAGTTTAAACGTGGACTACGAGCAGTACTTC.

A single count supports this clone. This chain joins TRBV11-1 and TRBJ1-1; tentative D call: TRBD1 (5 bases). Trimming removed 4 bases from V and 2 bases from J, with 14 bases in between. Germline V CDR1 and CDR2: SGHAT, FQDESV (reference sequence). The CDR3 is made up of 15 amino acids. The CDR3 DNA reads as TGTGCCAGCAGCTATAGGGGAGGGACCAACACTGAAGCTTTCTTT. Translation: CASSYRGGTNTEAFF.

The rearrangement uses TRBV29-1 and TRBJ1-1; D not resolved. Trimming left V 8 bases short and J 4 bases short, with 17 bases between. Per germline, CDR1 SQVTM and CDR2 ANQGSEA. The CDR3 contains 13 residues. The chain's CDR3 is CSIHGPMGTEAFF. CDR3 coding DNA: TGCAGCATTCACGGGCCTATGGGCACTGAAGCTTTCTTT.

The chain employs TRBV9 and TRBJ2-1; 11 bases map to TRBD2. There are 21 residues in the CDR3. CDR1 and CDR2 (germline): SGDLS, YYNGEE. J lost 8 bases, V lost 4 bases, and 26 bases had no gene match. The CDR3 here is CASSPPPTGPRLAGRSDEQFF. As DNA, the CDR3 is TGTGCCAGCAGCCCTCCCCCGACAGGACCCAGACTAGCGGGAAGGTCCGATGAGCAGTTCTTC. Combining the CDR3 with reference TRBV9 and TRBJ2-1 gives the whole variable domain DSGVTQTPKHLITATGQRVTLRCSPRSGDLSVYWYQQSLDQGLQFLIQYYNGEERAKGNILERFSAQQFPDLHSELNLSSLELGDSALYFCASSPPPTGPRLAGRSDEQFFGPGTRLTVL.

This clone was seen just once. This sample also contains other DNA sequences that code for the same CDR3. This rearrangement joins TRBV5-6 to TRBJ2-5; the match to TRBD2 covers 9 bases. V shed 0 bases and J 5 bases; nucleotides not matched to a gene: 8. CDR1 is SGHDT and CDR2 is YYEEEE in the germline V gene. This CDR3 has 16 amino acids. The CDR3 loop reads CASSLAGRGGLETQYF. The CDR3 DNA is TGTGCCAGCAGCTTGGCCGGGCGGGGGGGCCTGGAGACCCAGTACTTC.

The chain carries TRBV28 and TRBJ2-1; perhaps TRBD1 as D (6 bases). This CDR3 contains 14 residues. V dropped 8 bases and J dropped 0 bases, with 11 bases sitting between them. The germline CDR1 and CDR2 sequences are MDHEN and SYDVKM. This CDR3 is CASGGSSSYNEQFF. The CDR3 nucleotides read TGTGCCAGCGGGGGCTCGAGCTCCTACAATGAGCAGTTCTTC.

CDR3 sequence: CASSQLTDSGRKNEQFF. The CDR3, as DNA: TGTGCCAGCAGCCAGCTTACTGATAGCGGGAGGAAAAATGAGCAGTTCTTC. V gene TRBV7-2 combines with J gene TRBJ2-1; 10 nucleotides match TRBD2. The V and J ends lost 5 bases and 7 bases, in that order; junction bases with no gene match: 14. Germline CDR1 is SGHTA and CDR2 is FQGNSA. The CDR3 runs 17 residues.

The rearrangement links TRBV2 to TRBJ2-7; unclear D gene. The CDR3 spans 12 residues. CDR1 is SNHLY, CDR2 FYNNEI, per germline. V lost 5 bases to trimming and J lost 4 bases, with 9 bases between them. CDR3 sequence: CASSPLIYEQYF. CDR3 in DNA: TGTGCCAGCAGTCCCCTCATATACGAGCAGTACTTC.